The clone carrying this TCR beta chain was counted once. Antigen: not known. These data originate in a study of cytomegalovirus exposure and HLA in healthy donors. For the study at large: The platform used for the roughly 130 validation repertoires matched that of the 666 first-cohort repertoires, a later analysis reported. Study-wide results and caveats: It was confirmed in vitro that a few of the CMV-associated chains were specific for CMV antigens.

Trimming at V came to 1 base and at J to 0 bases, leaving 21 bases not matched to a gene. Germline V gene sequence: CDR1 GTSNPN, CDR2 SVGIG (reference sequence). The CDR3 has 23 amino acids. Method: immunoSEQ multiplex PCR; TCRdb's copy keeps in-frame clones and lacks some. The sample holds 200,000 or so clones, about 80% seen once. The chain has TRBV30 and TRBJ2-6; the match to TRBD1 covers 10 bases. The sequence came from a man between 18 and 35 years old in good health and CMV-seropositive. Specimen: PBMCs. The CDR3 coding sequence is TGTGCCTGGAGTGGACGATTGCCCGGGACAGGGGCCCTAACAATCTCTGGGGCCAACGTCCTGACTTTC. Its translation: CAWSGRLPGTGALTISGANVLTF.